This paragraph covers one T cell receptor beta chain sequence. The sample originates from a study of blood T cell repertoires in COVID-19. Study overall: Sites across the United States, Italy and Spain contributed samples from acute and convalescent COVID-19. PBMCs, B-cell-depleted T cells, or T cells provided the cDNA or gDNA that made up the material.

Between the trimmed V and J ends, which lost 2 bases and 8 bases, there was a span of 11 bases. Germline V lookup: CDR1 GTSNPN, CDR2 SVGIG (reference sequence). The CDR3 is 12 amino acids. Only in-frame clones appear in the TCRdb table, and some are missing; sequencing was by immunoSEQ multiplex PCR. The data contain under 150,000 clones, roughly 69% of them seen just once; the ten biggest clones take up roughly 2%. The sequenced material came from peripheral blood. The chain employs TRBV30 and TRBJ2-3, with a weak D call TRBD1 (5 bases). The receptor's source is a woman between 65 and 79 years old with acute or convalescent COVID-19. Here the CDR3 reads CAWSQGLSTQYF. DNA of the CDR3: TGTGCCTGGAGTCAGGGCCTAAGTACGCAGTATTTT. Combining the CDR3 with reference TRBV30 and TRBJ2-3 gives the whole variable domain SQTIHQWPATLVQPVGSPLSLECTVEGTSNPNLYWYRQAAGRGLQLLFYSVGIGQISSEVPQNLSASRPQDRQFILSSKKLLLSDSGFYLCAWSQGLSTQYFGPGTRLTVL.